A selection of T cell receptor beta chains follows, all from one sample in a study of blood T cell repertoires in COVID-19. Produced via immunoSEQ multiplex PCR; TCRdb's table is partial and in-frame only. The profile shows about 150,000 clones, around 83% of them singletons. Sample: peripheral blood. Receptors were obtained from a woman aged 60 to 75 with COVID-19, enrolled during active disease. Both conserved end residues are part of each CDR3. A D gene is named only where the DNA matches it firmly. A clone size is listed for some rows: how often the clone was seen (once, few, many), or a class if it is expanded.

TRBJ2-5	NA	NA	14	TRBV5-1	CASSARDSKETQYF	TGCGCCAGCAGCGCCCGGGACTCTAAAGAGACCCAGTACTTC
TRBJ2-5	few	TRBD1	14	TRBV10-3	CAISLQGAQETQYF	TGTGCCATCAGCCTACAGGGGGCGCAAGAGACCCAGTACTTC
TRBJ1-2	NA	TRBD1	15	TRBV5-8	CASSPRDRANLGYTF	TGTGCCAGCAGCCCGCGGGACAGAGCTAATCTTGGCTACACCTTC
TRBJ1-2	NA	TRBD1	13	TRBV11-3	CASSARQGHGYTF	TGTGCCAGCAGCGCTAGACAGGGACACGGCTACACCTTC
TRBJ2-2	once	NA	15	TRBV10-3	CAISESIRYTGELFF	TGTGCCATCAGTGAGTCGATACGGTACACCGGGGAGCTGTTTTTT
TRBJ1-3	NA	NA	8	TRBV29-1	CSVEIKYF	TGCAGCGTTGAAATAAAATATTTT
TRBJ1-5	NA	NA	13	TRBV5-8	CASSRAGYQPQHF	TGTGCCAGCAGCCGAGCAGGGTATCAGCCCCAGCATTTT
TRBJ1-3	NA	NA	16	TRBV5-4	CASSLAGSRSGNTIYF	TGTGCCAGCAGCCTGGCAGGTTCCCGCTCTGGAAACACCATATATTTT
TRBJ1-4	few	TRBD1	16	TRBV5-5	CASSLFRQGANEKLFF	TGTGCCAGCAGCTTGTTTCGACAGGGGGCTAATGAAAAACTGTTTTTT
TRBJ2-5	once	NA	15	TRBV9	CASSPFGHREETQYF	TGTGCCAGCAGCCCCTTTGGCCACAGGGAAGAGACCCAGTACTTC
TRBJ1-2	once	NA	13	TRBV7-3	CASSPTENYGYTF	TGTGCCAGCAGCCCGACAGAAAACTATGGCTACACCTTC
TRBJ2-2	NA	TRBD2	16	TRBV7-8	CASSPLAGSNTGELFF	TGTGCCAGCAGCCCCTTAGCGGGATCCAACACCGGGGAGCTGTTTTTT
TRBJ1-5	NA	NA	12	TRBV29-1	CSVRLRGQPQHF	TGCAGCGTCCGCTTAAGGGGTCAGCCCCAGCATTTT
TRBJ1-5	NA	NA	20	TRBV21-1	CASSKAGRTGGVCSNQPQHF	TGTGCCAGCAGCAAAGCGGGGAGGACAGGGGGCGTCTGCAGCAATCAGCCCCAGCATTTT
TRBJ1-1	NA	TRBD1	16	TRBV7-9	CASSLAWTGRVTEAFF	TGTGCCAGCAGCTTAGCGTGGACAGGGCGGGTCACTGAAGCTTTCTTT
TRBJ1-6	NA	NA	15	TRBV7-9	CASSLGGLDNSPLHF	TGTGCCAGCAGCTTAGGCGGACTTGACAATTCACCCCTCCACTTT
TRBJ1-1	NA	NA	17	TRBV5-4	CASSLGRGGKMNTEAFF	TGTGCCAGCAGCTTGGGTCGAGGAGGCAAGATGAACACTGAAGCTTTCTTT
TRBJ2-3	NA	TRBD1	13	TRBV28	CASEGQSTDTQYF	TGTGCCAGCGAGGGACAGAGCACAGATACGCAGTATTTT
TRBJ1-4	NA	TRBD1	17	TRBV7-2	CASSLTGTGGTYEKLFF	TGTGCCAGCAGCCTAACCGGGACAGGGGGTACTTATGAAAAACTGTTTTTT
TRBJ1-1	NA	NA	17	TRBV3-1/TRBV3-2	CASSGGTLRQRNTEAFF	TGTGCCAGCAGCGGCGGGACCCTCCGCCAAAGGAACACTGAAGCTTTCTTT
TRBJ1-2	once	NA	13	TRBV19	CASSIEEGMGYTF	TGTGCCAGTAGTATAGAGGAGGGGATGGGCTACACCTTC
TRBJ1-2	NA	NA	15	TRBV6-1	CASSEAQGINYGYTF	TGTGCCAGCAGTGAAGCGCAGGGGATTAACTATGGCTACACCTTC
TRBJ2-2	few	TRBD1	16	TRBV7-6	CASSLRQGLNTGELFF	TGTGCCAGCAGCTTAAGACAGGGTTTGAACACCGGGGAGCTGTTTTTT
TRBJ2-1	NA	TRBD2	16	TRBV7-9	CASSPGTSGRFNEQFF	TGTGCCAGCAGCCCCGGGACTAGCGGGAGGTTCAATGAGCAGTTCTTC
TRBJ1-4	NA	TRBD1	16	TRBV5-6	CASSLVGGGTNEKLFF	TGTGCCAGCAGCTTAGTAGGGGGCGGAACTAATGAAAAACTGTTTTTT
TRBJ2-3	NA	TRBD1	17	TRBV5-1	CASSLQGARTSTDTQYF	TGCGCCAGCAGCCTACAGGGGGCGCGGACTAGCACAGATACGCAGTATTTT
TRBJ2-1	few	TRBD2	15	TRBV19	CASSPPALAANEQFF	TGTGCCAGTAGTCCTCCGGCGCTAGCGGCCAATGAGCAGTTCTTC
TRBJ2-2	NA	NA	13	TRBV11-3	CASGGAVTGELFF	TGTGCCAGCGGGGGGGCTGTCACCGGGGAGCTGTTTTTT
TRBJ1-1	NA	NA	14	TRBV19	CASTPTGMNTEAFF	TGTGCCAGTACCCCGACAGGAATGAACACTGAAGCTTTCTTT
TRBJ1-2	NA	TRBD1	14	TRBV6-5	CASTGDRGIYGYTF	TGTGCCAGCACGGGGGACAGGGGGATCTATGGCTACACCTTC
TRBJ1-5	NA	NA	15	TRBV18	CASSPEPRINQPQHF	TGTGCCAGCTCACCAGAGCCGAGAATCAATCAGCCCCAGCATTTT
TRBJ2-1	NA	NA	16	TRBV6-4	CASSDSGGGLYNEQFF	TGTGCCAGCAGTGACTCTGGCGGGGGCCTATACAATGAGCAGTTCTTC
TRBJ1-2	NA	NA	12	TRBV5-1	CASSLGPYGYTF	TGCGCCAGCAGCTTGGGGCCATATGGCTACACCTTC
TRBJ2-3	few	TRBD2	15	TRBV19	CAGLGTSGTGDTQYF	TGTGCCGGACTCGGGACTAGCGGGACTGGGGATACGCAGTATTTT
TRBJ2-1	NA	NA	13	TRBV7-9	CASSLNQYNEQFF	TGTGCCAGCAGCTTAAATCAATACAATGAGCAGTTCTTC
TRBJ2-3	NA	TRBD1	15	TRBV15	CATSLGTGRIDTQYF	TGTGCCACCAGCCTAGGGACAGGGAGAATAGATACGCAGTATTTT
TRBJ2-2	NA	TRBD2	19	TRBV11-3	CASSLDRGGLAGDTGELFF	TGTGCCAGCAGCTTAGATCGTGGGGGACTAGCGGGGGACACCGGGGAGCTGTTTTTT
TRBJ2-3	NA	NA	13	TRBV29-1	CSVEDFGGRTQYF	TGCAGCGTTGAAGATTTCGGGGGAAGAACGCAGTATTTT
TRBJ1-1	NA	TRBD1	14	TRBV11-1	CASSLGQGAFEAFF	TGTGCCAGCAGCTTGGGACAGGGGGCTTTTGAAGCTTTCTTT
TRBJ1-1	NA	TRBD1	16	TRBV11-2	CASSLERGRVNTEAFF	TGTGCCAGCAGCTTAGAAAGGGGGCGGGTGAACACTGAAGCTTTCTTT
TRBJ2-5	NA	NA	13	TRBV19	CASSMAGLATQYF	TGTGCCAGTAGTATGGCCGGGTTGGCGACCCAGTACTTC
TRBJ1-3	NA	NA	15	TRBV7-9	CASSLEAGSGNTIYF	TGTGCCAGCAGCTTAGAGGCAGGGTCCGGAAACACCATATATTTT
TRBJ2-5	NA	NA	15	TRBV29-1	CSVERGLGIGETQYF	TGCAGCGTTGAGCGCGGTTTGGGTATTGGAGAGACCCAGTACTTC
TRBJ1-3	NA	TRBD1	14	TRBV30	CAWSTGGPGNTIYF	TGTGCCTGGAGTACAGGGGGGCCTGGAAACACCATATATTTT
TRBJ2-1	NA	NA	13	TRBV19	CASSIRGLSEQFF	TGTGCCAGTAGTATAAGAGGACTTAGTGAGCAGTTCTTC
TRBJ1-2	NA	TRBD1	13	TRBV12-3/TRBV12-4	CASRMTGYGGYTF	TGTGCCAGCAGAATGACAGGGTACGGTGGCTACACCTTC
TRBJ2-3	NA	TRBD2	16	TRBV9	CASSVGASGISDTQYF	TGTGCCAGCAGCGTAGGGGCTAGCGGGATCTCAGATACGCAGTATTTT
TRBJ2-1	NA	TRBD1	15	TRBV2	CASSPDRGLYNEQFF	TGTGCCAGCAGTCCGGACAGGGGATTGTACAATGAGCAGTTCTTC
TRBJ2-3	NA	TRBD2	16	TRBV7-2	CASSLGTSALSDTQYF	TGTGCCAGCAGCTTAGGCACTAGCGCACTGTCAGATACGCAGTATTTT